This T cell receptor (beta chain) was captured in a study of post-analysis software for immune sequencing data (dated by TCRdb to between 2015 and 2016). For context, the study as a whole: Disease courses on record covered relapsing-remitting, secondary progressive and progressive-relapsing multiple sclerosis, though some patients had no subtype annotation. A subset of samples was prepared in parallel using single-end sample barcoding, then pooled and co-amplified after Illumina adapter ligation. Patient repertoires were compared against about twelve previously published healthy control repertoires from donors aged roughly 6 to 28 years. Overall results and qualifications from the work: The control group was slightly older than the multiple sclerosis patient group. Strong co-clustering of samples prepared in the same batch was shown by direct clustering with F measure, prompting a batch-effect correction. Multiple sclerosis patients had significantly lower normalized Chao1 diversity than controls, a result that suggests substantial peripheral T-cell clonal expansion.

Library construction relied on PCR. Sequencing used an Illumina HiSeq 2500. To reduce PCR and sequencing biases, unique molecular identifiers were built into the TCR beta cDNA libraries. Every 1 to 10 million input T cells yielded 500,000 or so cDNA molecules, meaning each molecule approximated one T cell. The same protocol used for the earlier healthy control dataset was applied to prepare and sequence the patient libraries. Within a given batch, samples were prepared together, multiplexed and sequenced on the same HiSeq lane. Per the original workflow: Raw barcoded reads were processed with MIGEC, and single-read molecular identifier groups were discarded before consensus assembly and CDR3 extraction. VDJtools was used for post-analysis of the clonotype tables, and diversity was normalized by down-sampling every dataset to the size of the smallest sample. In repertoire overlap clustering, CDR3 amino acid sequences, but not nucleotide sequences, were matched to correct batch-related cross-sample contamination. TCRdb reran the public reads through fastp at Q25 and MiXCR, keeping productive beta chains. Each CDR3 protein appears once, grouped with its most common genes and DNA. These V and J calls originate from TCRdb's pipeline instead of the authors' own analysis. Here the sample has about 400,000 distinct CDR3 sequences; around 37% occur a single time. Together, the top ten hold around 15% of the sample.

To demonstrate the VDJtools post-analysis software, the study profiled TCR beta repertoires from the peripheral blood of about a dozen young patients with multiple sclerosis. The patients with multiple sclerosis were children and adolescents between about 6 and 17 years of age. This clonotype was counted at least ten times. What this receptor recognizes is not known. No much larger clonotype is one base removed from it; base qualities were not supplied. Material for sequencing was blood. The sequence derives from a girl between 10 and 17 years old with multiple sclerosis.

The DNA sequence reads TGTGCCATCAGGGGAGTACAAGAGACCCAGTACTTC. Its protein is CAIRGVQETQYF. Recombination connected TRBV10-3 to TRBJ2-5; the D gene is perhaps TRBD2, on 5 matching bases. The CDR3 runs 12 residues from the cysteine to the phenylalanine. Just the 36-base CDR3 DNA is kept, in frame starting at base 1. V drops 6 bases and J drops 2 bases, leaving 7 bases in between. The germline V gene yields ENHRY for CDR1 and SYGVKD for CDR2.